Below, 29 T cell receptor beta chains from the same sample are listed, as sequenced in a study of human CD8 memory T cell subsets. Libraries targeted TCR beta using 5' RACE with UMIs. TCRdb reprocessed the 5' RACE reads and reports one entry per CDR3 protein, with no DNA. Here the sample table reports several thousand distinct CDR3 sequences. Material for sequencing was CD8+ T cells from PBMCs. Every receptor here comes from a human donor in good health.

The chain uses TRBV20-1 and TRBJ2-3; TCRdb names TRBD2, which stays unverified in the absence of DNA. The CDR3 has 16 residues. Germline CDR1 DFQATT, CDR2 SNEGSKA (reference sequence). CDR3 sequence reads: CSARLTLAESTDTQYF.

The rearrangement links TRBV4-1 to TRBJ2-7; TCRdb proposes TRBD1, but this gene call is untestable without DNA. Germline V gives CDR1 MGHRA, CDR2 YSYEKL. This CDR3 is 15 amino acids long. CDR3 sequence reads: CASSPLGTGGHEQYF.

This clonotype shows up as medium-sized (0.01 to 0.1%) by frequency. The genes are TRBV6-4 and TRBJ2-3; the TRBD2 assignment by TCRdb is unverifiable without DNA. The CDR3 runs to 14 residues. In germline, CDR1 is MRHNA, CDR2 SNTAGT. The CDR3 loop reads CASSSSGGTDTQYF.

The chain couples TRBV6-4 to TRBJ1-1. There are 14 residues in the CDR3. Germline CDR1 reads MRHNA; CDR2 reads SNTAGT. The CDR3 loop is CASSEYHPNTEAFF.

This CDR3 is CASSEYISGNTEAFF. V and J are TRBV2 and TRBJ1-1. The CDR3 contains 15 residues. Germline V gene lookup returns CDR1 SNHLY and CDR2 FYNNEI.

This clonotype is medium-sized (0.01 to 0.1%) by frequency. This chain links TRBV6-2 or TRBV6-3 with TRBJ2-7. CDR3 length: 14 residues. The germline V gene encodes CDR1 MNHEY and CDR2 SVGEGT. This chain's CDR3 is CASSYPFESWEQYF.

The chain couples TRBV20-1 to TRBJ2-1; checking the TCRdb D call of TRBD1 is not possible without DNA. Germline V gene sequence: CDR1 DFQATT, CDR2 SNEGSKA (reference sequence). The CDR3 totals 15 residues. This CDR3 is CSADTLAGDYNEQFF.

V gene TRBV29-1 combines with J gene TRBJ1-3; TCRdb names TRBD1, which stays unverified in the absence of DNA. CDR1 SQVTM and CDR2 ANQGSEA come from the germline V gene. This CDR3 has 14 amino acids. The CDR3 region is CSVEGLISGNTIYF.

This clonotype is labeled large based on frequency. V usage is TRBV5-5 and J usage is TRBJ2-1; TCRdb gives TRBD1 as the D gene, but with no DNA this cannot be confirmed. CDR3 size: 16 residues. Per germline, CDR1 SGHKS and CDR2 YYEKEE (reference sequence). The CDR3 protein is CASSPSWGGRVNEQFF.

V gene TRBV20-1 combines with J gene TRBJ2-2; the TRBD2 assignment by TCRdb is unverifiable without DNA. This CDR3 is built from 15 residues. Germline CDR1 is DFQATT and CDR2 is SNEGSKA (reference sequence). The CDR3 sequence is CSAKLSGTDTGELFF.

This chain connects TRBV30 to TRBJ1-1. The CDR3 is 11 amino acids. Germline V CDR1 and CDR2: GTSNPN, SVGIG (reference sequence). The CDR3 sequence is CAWNHYSEAFF.

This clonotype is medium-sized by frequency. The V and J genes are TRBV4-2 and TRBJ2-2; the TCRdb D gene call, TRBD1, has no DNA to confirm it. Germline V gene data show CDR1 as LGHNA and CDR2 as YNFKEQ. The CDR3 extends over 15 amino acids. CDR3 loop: CASSGTGGHTGELFF.

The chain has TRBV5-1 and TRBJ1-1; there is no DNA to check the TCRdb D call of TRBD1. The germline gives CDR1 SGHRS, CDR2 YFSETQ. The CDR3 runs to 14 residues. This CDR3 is CASQSTGGNTEAFF.

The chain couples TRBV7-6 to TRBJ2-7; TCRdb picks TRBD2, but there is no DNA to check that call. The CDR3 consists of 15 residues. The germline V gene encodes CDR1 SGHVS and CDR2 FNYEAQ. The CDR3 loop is CASSLGSVPSYEQYF. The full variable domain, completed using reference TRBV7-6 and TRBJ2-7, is GAGVSQSPRYKVTKRGQDVALRCDPISGHVSLYWYRQALGQGPEFLTYFNYEAQQDKSGLPNDRFSAERPEGSISTLTIQRTEQRDSAMYRCASSLGSVPSYEQYFGPGTRLTVT.

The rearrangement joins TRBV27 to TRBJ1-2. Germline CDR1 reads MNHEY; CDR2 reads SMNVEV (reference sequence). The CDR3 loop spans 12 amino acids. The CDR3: CASSTRGYGYTF.

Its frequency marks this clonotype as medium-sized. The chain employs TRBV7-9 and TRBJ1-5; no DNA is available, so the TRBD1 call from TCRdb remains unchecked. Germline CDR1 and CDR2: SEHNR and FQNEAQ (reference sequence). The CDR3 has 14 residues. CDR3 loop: CASSLGQSNQPQHF.

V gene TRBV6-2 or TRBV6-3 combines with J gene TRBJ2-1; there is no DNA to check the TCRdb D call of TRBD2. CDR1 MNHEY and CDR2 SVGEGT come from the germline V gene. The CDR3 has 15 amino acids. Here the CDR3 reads CASSHLAGATEEQFF.

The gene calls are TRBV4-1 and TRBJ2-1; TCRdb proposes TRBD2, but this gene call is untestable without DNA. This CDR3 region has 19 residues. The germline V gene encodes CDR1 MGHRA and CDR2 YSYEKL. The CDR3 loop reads CASSQDPGLAGYPINEQFF.

The chain's CDR3 is CASSYPRDTLDSQYF. The chain links TRBV6-2 or TRBV6-3 to TRBJ2-3; no DNA is available, so the TRBD1 call from TCRdb remains unchecked. Germline V gives CDR1 MNHEY, CDR2 SVGEGT. This CDR3 is 15 amino acids long.

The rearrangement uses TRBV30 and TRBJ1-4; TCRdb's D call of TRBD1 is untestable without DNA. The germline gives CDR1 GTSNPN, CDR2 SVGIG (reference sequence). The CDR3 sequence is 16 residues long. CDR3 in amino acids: CAWSVLPGDGGEKLFF.

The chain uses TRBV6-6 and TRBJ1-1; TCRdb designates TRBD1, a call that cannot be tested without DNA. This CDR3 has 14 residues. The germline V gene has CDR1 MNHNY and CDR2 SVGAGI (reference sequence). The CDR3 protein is CASSYPDRDVEAFF.

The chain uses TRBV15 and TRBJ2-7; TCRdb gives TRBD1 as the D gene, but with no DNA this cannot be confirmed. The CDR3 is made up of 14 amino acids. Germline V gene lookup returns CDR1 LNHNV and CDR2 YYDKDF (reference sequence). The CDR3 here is CATSQGTEGSEQYF.

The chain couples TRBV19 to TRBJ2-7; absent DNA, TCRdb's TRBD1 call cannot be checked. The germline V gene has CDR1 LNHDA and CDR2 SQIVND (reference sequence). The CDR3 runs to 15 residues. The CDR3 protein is CASSIAPDGSYEQYF. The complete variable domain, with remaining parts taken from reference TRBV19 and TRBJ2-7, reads DGGITQSPKYLFRKEGQNVTLSCEQNLNHDAMYWYRQDPGQGLRLIYYSQIVNDFQKGDIAEGYSVSREKKESFPLTVTSAQKNPTAFYLCASSIAPDGSYEQYFGPGTRLTVT.

CDR3 in amino acids: CASSLGQGSTDTQYF. The rearrangement joins TRBV6-2 or TRBV6-3 to TRBJ2-3; checking the TCRdb D call of TRBD1 is not possible without DNA. The CDR3 runs to 15 residues. CDR1 is MNHEY, CDR2 SVGEGT, per germline.

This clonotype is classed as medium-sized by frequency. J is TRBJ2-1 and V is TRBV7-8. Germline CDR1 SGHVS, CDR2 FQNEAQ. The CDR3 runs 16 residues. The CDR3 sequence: CASSHRWEPSYNEQFF. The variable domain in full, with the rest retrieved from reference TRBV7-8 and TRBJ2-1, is GAGVSQSPRYKVAKRGQDVALRCDPISGHVSLFWYQQALGQGPEFLTYFQNEAQLDKSGLPSDRFFAERPEGSVSTLKIQRTQQEDSAVYLCASSHRWEPSYNEQFFGPGTRLTVL.

The CDR3 sequence: CSARGQSDWGGYTF. The chain carries TRBV20-1 and TRBJ1-2; without DNA, the TCRdb call of TRBD1 cannot be checked. Germline CDR1 is DFQATT and CDR2 is SNEGSKA (reference sequence). The CDR3 is made up of 14 amino acids.

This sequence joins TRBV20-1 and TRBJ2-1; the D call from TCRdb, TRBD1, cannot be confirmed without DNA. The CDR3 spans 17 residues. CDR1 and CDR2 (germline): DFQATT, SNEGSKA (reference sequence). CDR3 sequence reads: CSARDISGTNSYNEQFF.

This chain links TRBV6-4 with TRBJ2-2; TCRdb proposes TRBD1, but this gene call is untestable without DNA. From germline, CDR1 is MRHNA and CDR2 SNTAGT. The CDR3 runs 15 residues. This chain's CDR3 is CASSQGQGNTGELFF.

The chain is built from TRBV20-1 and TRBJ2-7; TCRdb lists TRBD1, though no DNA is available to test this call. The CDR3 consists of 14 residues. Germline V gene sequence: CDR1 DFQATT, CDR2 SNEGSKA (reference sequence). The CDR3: CSASTGHNSYEQYF.